This TCR beta chain was retrieved from a study of PD-1 blockade in classical Hodgkin lymphoma. The overall study: Intravenous infusions of nivolumab 3 mg/kg reached patients every 2 weeks. Notes on the study in general: The study found that TCR diversity rose significantly by C4D1 in CD4+ but not CD8+ cells. Whatever underlies the repertoire differences (possibly disease activity or prior therapy) remains undefined.

Sequencing used immunoSEQ multiplex PCR; TCRdb keeps in-frame clones, though not all of them. The repertoire holds roughly 96,000 clones, about 88% seen once, with around a tenth in the top ten. About this clone itself: Its antigen is unidentified.

Every single patient, without exception, relapsed after autologous stem cell transplantation, and brentuximab vedotin exposure varied. The V gene end was trimmed by 4 bases and the J gene end by 7 bases; junction bases not matched to a gene: 17. CDR1 MGHRA and CDR2 YSYEKL come from the germline V gene. This CDR3 is built from 19 residues. The TCR originated in a human donor with classical Hodgkin lymphoma. This chain connects TRBV4-1 to TRBJ1-4, with TRBD1 matching over 11 bases. The sequences come from peripheral blood mononuclear cells (PBMCs), collected before the second cycle of nivolumab. DNA for the CDR3: TGCGCCAGCAGCCCCAAGGGACAGGGGGGCCTCCTAGGTAGTGAAAAACTGTTTTTT. Translated: CASSPKGQGGLLGSEKLFF.